The entry below gives a single T cell receptor (beta chain) sequence along with its context. Assay used: immunoSEQ multiplex PCR; TCRdb lists only in-frame clones, some missing. The repertoire holds approximately 32,000 clones, 89% seen once, with 10% to 13% in the top ten. The CDR3 covers 14 residues. The germline gives CDR1 SGHTA, CDR2 FQGTGA. Trimming took off 1 base at V and 6 bases at J, with 9 bases between the two ends. The data derive from a study of T cell changes during pregnancy in multiple sclerosis. The specimen was CD8+ T cells from peripheral blood mononuclear cells, collected in the second trimester of pregnancy. The V and J genes are TRBV7-3 and TRBJ2-2; D possibly corresponds to TRBD2 (5 bases). This clonotype was obtained from a female donor with multiple sclerosis, enrolled in a pregnancy study. The CDR3 here is CASSLRGAAGELFF. The CDR3 DNA reads as TGTGCCAGCAGCTTAAGAGGAGCGGCCGGGGAGCTGTTTTTT. Full variable domain (remainder filled in from reference TRBV7-3 and TRBJ2-2): GAGVSQTPSNKVTEKGKYVELRCDPISGHTALYWYRQSLGQGPEFLIYFQGTGAADDSGLPNDRFFAVRPEGSVSTLKIQRTERGDSAVYLCASSLRGAAGELFFGEGSRLTVL.